This entry lists 17 T cell receptor beta chains sequenced from one sample in a study of T cell responses to AZD1222 COVID-19 vaccine. Using immunoSEQ multiplex PCR, the repertoire was profiled, and TCRdb retains in-frame clones only, with some absent. This table holds about 21,000 clones, approximately 80% found once. This sample comprised peripheral blood, obtained on day 0 of AZD1222 vaccination. The receptors stem from an adult in good health.

This rearrangement joins TRBV6-2 or TRBV6-3 to TRBJ2-1; the match to TRBD2 covers 7 bases. V trimming: 5 bases; J trimming: 6 bases; junction bases outside the gene matches: 4. The CDR3 runs to 13 residues. Germline V gene data show CDR1 as MNHEY and CDR2 as SVGEGT. The CDR3 sequence is CASSKSGINEQFF. In nucleotides, the CDR3 is TGTGCCAGCAGTAAAAGCGGGATCAATGAGCAGTTCTTC.

V is TRBV28 and J is TRBJ1-6; the D is unclear. The V end was cut by 1 base, the J end by 7 bases, with 14 bases between. The CDR3 spans 16 residues. Germline V gives CDR1 MDHEN, CDR2 SYDVKM. DNA for the CDR3: TGTGCCAGCAGTTTATATTCCCAGGAAATGAATTCACCCCTCCACTTT. Translated: CASSLYSQEMNSPLHF.

The J gene is TRBJ1-2, the V gene TRBV7-9, with D uncertain. Trimming took 4 bases from V and 3 from J, leaving 9 bases between them. Germline CDR1 reads SEHNR; CDR2 reads FQNEAQ (reference sequence). The CDR3 runs 13 residues. DNA of the CDR3: TGTGCCAGCAGCTCTGCCTCTCACTATGGCTACACCTTC. It translates to CASSSASHYGYTF.

The CDR3 sequence is CASSLVVAGSYEQYF. As DNA, the CDR3 is TGTGCCAGCAGCTTAGTAGTAGCGGGGAGCTACGAGCAGTACTTC. The V and J genes are TRBV7-9 and TRBJ2-7; 8 nucleotides line up with TRBD2. The CDR3 extends over 15 amino acids. The ends lost 1 base at V and 3 bases at J; junction bases unmatched: 5. Germline-derived CDR1 and CDR2 are SEHNR and FQNEAQ (reference sequence).

V usage is TRBV3-1 (or the pseudogene TRBV3-2) and J usage is TRBJ2-4; D gene unclear. In germline, CDR1 is LGHDT, CDR2 YNNKEL (reference sequence). The CDR3 extends over 15 amino acids. Trimming stripped 1 base from V and 5 bases from J, with 12 bases between. As DNA, the CDR3 is TGTGCCAGCAGCCAAGGGGTGACACGAGAAAACATTCAGTACTTC. Protein: CASSQGVTRENIQYF.

The chain combines TRBV3-1 (or the pseudogene TRBV3-2) with TRBJ2-3; D remains ambiguous. Germline CDR1 reads LGHDT; CDR2 reads YNNKEL (reference sequence). The CDR3 contains 18 residues. V was clipped by 0 bases and J by 1 base, with 17 bases between them. The DNA of the CDR3 is TGTGCCAGCAGCCAAGATACGCCGTCGGTCTTCGGCACAGATACGCAGTATTTT. Protein sequence: CASSQDTPSVFGTDTQYF.

The rearrangement joins TRBV9 to TRBJ1-1; possibly TRBD1 for D (6 bases). V shed 2 bases and J shed 5 bases, with 13 bases lying between them. Germline V lookup: CDR1 SGDLS, CDR2 YYNGEE. The CDR3 extends over 14 amino acids. The CDR3 protein is CASSVTVGGTEAFF. The CDR3 DNA is TGTGCCAGCAGCGTCACCGTAGGGGGGACTGAAGCTTTCTTT. The full variable domain, completed using reference TRBV9 and TRBJ1-1, is DSGVTQTPKHLITATGQRVTLRCSPRSGDLSVYWYQQSLDQGLQFLIQYYNGEERAKGNILERFSAQQFPDLHSELNLSSLELGDSALYFCASSVTVGGTEAFFGQGTRLTVV.

This chain links TRBV18 with TRBJ2-1, with 10 bases identical to TRBD2. The CDR3 is 15 residues long. The trim removed 6 bases at V and 5 bases at J, leaving 7 bases unmatched. Germline V gives CDR1 KGHSH, CDR2 LQKENI. The CDR3 region has the DNA TGTGCCAGCTCCCCAAGCGGGGGGGCGGACAATGAGCAGTTCTTC. Its protein product is CASSPSGGADNEQFF.

This clone was seen a single time. The V gene is TRBV12-5, the J gene TRBJ2-7; no definite D call. The V gene lost 5 bases and the J gene lost 7 bases, with 15 bases spanning the gap. Looked up from germline, CDR1 is LGHNT and CDR2 is FRNRAP. CDR3 length: 13 residues. CDR3 sequence reads: CASGLLPLGEQYF. CDR3 coding DNA: TGTGCTAGTGGTCTCCTTCCCCTTGGGGAGCAGTACTTC. Full variable domain (remainder filled in from reference TRBV12-5 and TRBJ2-7): DARVTQTPRHKVTEMGQEVTMRCQPILGHNTVFWYRQTMMQGLELLAYFRNRAPLDDSGMPKDRFSAEMPDATLATLKIQPSEPRDSAVYFCASGLLPLGEQYFGPGTRLTVT.

This chain connects TRBV27 to TRBJ2-3; no clear D. Trimming took 5 bases from V and 2 from J, leaving 8 bases between them. The CDR3 consists of 13 residues. Germline lookup yields CDR1 MNHEY and CDR2 SMNVEV (reference sequence). The CDR3 DNA follows: TGTGCCAGCAGTCACGGTATCACAGATACGCAGTATTTT. Protein sequence: CASSHGITDTQYF.

V gene TRBV6-5 combines with J gene TRBJ2-7; D possibly corresponds to TRBD2 (5 bases). Trimming took off 5 bases at V and 0 bases at J, with 8 bases between the two ends. Germline V CDR1 and CDR2: MNHEY, SVGAGI. This CDR3 region has 13 residues. CDR3 bases: TGTGCCAGCAGTAAGACTAACTCCTACGAGCAGTACTTC. Translation gives CASSKTNSYEQYF.

V gene TRBV19 combines with J gene TRBJ1-2; TRBD1 is a possible D gene (5 bases). Germline loops: CDR1 LNHDA, CDR2 SQIVND (reference sequence). This CDR3 spans 13 amino acids. V was cut by 7 bases and J by 3 bases, with 12 bases left in between. CDR3 coding DNA: TGTGCCAGTACCGGGACGGGGGACTATGGCTACACCTTC. Translation gives CASTGTGDYGYTF.

The gene calls are TRBV5-1 and TRBJ2-4; D is uncertain. Trimming took off 0 bases at V and 0 bases at J, with 7 bases between the two ends. The CDR3 extends over 15 amino acids. CDR1 is SGHRS and CDR2 is YFSETQ in the germline V gene. The CDR3 sequence is CASSLAPIAKNIQYF. In DNA form, the CDR3 reads TGCGCCAGCAGCTTGGCCCCAATAGCCAAAAACATTCAGTACTTC.

The J gene is TRBJ2-7, the V gene TRBV6-5, with D perhaps TRBD1 or TRBD2 (5 bases each). Looked up from germline, CDR1 is MNHEY and CDR2 is SVGAGI. V shed 4 bases and J shed 2 bases, with 15 bases lying between them. CDR3 size: 15 residues. CDR3 nucleotide sequence: TGTGCCAGCAGTTCCCCCCGGGACGGAACCTACGAGCAGTACTTC. This translates into CASSSPRDGTYEQYF.

This clone came up a few times. The V gene is TRBV5-1, the J gene TRBJ2-2; TRBD2 is a possible D gene (6 bases). Germline loops: CDR1 SGHRS, CDR2 YFSETQ. V was pared by 0 bases and J by 1 base, with 7 bases between. CDR3 length: 15 residues. CDR3 DNA sequence: TGCGCCAGCAGCTTGGCCGGGGGGAACACCGGGGAGCTGTTTTTT. This translates into CASSLAGGNTGELFF.

This clone has just one count. The gene calls are TRBV6-1 and TRBJ1-5; D ambiguous. The CDR3 runs to 15 residues. CDR1 and CDR2 (germline): MNHNS, SASEGT. V lost 3 bases and J 2 bases, leaving 11 bases between the germline ends. The CDR3 spells CASSDLSLGNQPQHF. CDR3 coding DNA: TGTGCCAGCAGTGATTTGAGCCTAGGCAATCAGCCCCAGCATTTT.

The DNA of the CDR3 is TGTGCCAGCAGCGTAAAAGGGAGCTCCTACAATGAGCAGTTCTTC. Its protein is CASSVKGSSYNEQFF. This rearrangement joins TRBV9 to TRBJ2-1, with D perhaps matching TRBD2 (5 bases). The CDR3 totals 15 residues. Germline lookup yields CDR1 SGDLS and CDR2 YYNGEE. The germline V and J ends were trimmed by 1 base and 0 bases, with 8 bases remaining between them.